What follows are 4 T cell receptor beta chains derived from one specimen sequenced in a study of blood T cell repertoires in COVID-19. Produced via immunoSEQ multiplex PCR; TCRdb's table is partial and in-frame only. The repertoire holds 250,000 or so clones, with around 84% as singletons. Sequenced sample: PBMCs or T cells enriched from blood (not recorded which). These receptors all come from a woman aged 45-65 years who had recovered from COVID-19.

As for this clone: An end of the junction differs from the germline gene, which may be a read error. The chain employs TRBV4-1 and TRBJ2-1; TRBD2 matches 8 bases. Germline loops: CDR1 MGHRA, CDR2 YSYEKL. The CDR3 is made up of 16 amino acids. CDR3 bases: TGCGCCAGCAACCAAGTAAGCGGGAGTTTCAGCTATGAGCAGTTCTTC. The encoded protein is CASNQVSGSFSYEQFF.

The gene calls are TRBV4-2 and TRBJ2-6; D not certain. V dropped 1 base and J dropped 0 bases, with 10 bases sitting between them. The V gene's germline CDR1 is LGHNA and CDR2 YNFKEQ. CDR3 length: 17 residues. CDR3 coding DNA: TGTGCCAGCAGCCAAGGACAAGGCAACTCTGGGGCCAACGTCCTGACTTTC. Its protein product is CASSQGQGNSGANVLTF.

This rearrangement joins TRBV18 to TRBJ2-1; D uncertain. V lost 3 bases and J 8 bases, leaving 14 bases between the germline ends. This CDR3 is 14 amino acids long. Per germline, CDR1 KGHSH and CDR2 LQKENI. CDR3 bases: TGTGCCAGCTCACCGGAAACTACGACGGATGAGCAGTTCTTC. Translating gives CASSPETTTDEQFF.

The V and J genes are TRBV7-6 and TRBJ2-5; 10 nucleotides line up with TRBD2. Trimming removed 0 bases from V and 0 bases from J; junction bases left unmatched: 4. CDR3 length equals 17 residues. Germline CDR1 reads SGHVS; CDR2 reads FNYEAQ. CDR3 loop: CASSLAGTSAYQETQYF. The CDR3 region has the DNA TGTGCCAGCAGCTTAGCCGGGACTAGCGCGTACCAAGAGACCCAGTACTTC.